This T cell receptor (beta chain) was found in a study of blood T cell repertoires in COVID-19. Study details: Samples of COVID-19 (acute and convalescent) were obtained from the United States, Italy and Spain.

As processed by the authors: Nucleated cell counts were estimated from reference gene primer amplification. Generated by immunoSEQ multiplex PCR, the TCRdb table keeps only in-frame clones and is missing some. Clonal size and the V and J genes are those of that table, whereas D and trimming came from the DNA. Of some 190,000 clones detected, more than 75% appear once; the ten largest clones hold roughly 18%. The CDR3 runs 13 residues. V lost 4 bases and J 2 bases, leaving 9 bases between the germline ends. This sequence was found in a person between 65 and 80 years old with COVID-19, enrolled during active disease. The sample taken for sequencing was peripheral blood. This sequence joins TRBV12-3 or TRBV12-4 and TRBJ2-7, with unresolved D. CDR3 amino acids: CASSSDIAYEQYF. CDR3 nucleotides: TGTGCCAGCAGTTCAGATATCGCCTACGAGCAGTACTTC.